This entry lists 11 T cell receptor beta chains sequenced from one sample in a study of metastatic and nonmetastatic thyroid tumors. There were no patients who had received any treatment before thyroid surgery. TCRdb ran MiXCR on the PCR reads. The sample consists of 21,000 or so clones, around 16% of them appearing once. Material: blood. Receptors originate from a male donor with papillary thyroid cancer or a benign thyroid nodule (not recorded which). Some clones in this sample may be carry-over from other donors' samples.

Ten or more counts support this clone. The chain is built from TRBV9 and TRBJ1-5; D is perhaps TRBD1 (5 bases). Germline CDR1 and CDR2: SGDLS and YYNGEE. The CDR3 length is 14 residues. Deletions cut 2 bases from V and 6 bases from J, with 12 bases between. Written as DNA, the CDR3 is TGTGCCAGCAGCGTTTCAGGGTTGGGTCAGCCCCAGCATTTT. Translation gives CASSVSGLGQPQHF.

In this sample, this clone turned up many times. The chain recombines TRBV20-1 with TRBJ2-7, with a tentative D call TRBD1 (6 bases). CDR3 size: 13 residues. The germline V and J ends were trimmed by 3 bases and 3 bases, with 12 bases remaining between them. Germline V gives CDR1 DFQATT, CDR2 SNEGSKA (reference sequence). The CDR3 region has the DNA TGCAGTGCTAGTAAGGGACACAGCTACGAGCAGTACTTC. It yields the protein CSASKGHSYEQYF.

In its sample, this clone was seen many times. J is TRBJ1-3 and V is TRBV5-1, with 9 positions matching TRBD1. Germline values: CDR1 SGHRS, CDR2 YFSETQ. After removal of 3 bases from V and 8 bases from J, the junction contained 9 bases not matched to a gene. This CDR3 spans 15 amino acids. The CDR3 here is CASSYLQGAGDTIYF. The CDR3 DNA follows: TGCGCCAGCAGCTATCTACAGGGGGCGGGGGACACCATATATTTT.

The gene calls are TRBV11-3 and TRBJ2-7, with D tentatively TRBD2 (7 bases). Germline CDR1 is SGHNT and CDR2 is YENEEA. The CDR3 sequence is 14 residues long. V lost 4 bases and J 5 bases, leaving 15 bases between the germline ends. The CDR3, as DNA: TGTGCCAGCAGCTCGGGGGGCAGCAGGAACGAGCAGTACTTC. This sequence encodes CASSSGGSRNEQYF.

CDR3 region: CASRGLSSGNTIYF. The DNA for the CDR3 is TGTGCCAGCAGAGGACTGAGCTCTGGAAACACCATATATTTT. The chain uses TRBV7-9 and TRBJ1-3; unclear D gene. Trimming stripped 6 bases from V and 0 bases from J, with 9 bases between. Germline V gives CDR1 SEHNR, CDR2 FQNEAQ (reference sequence). CDR3 length equals 14 residues.

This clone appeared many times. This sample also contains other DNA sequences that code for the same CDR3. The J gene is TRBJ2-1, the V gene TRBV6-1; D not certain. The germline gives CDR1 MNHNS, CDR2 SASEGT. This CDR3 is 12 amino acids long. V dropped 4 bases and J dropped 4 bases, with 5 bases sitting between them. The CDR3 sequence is CASSGRYNEQFF. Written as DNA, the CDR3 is TGTGCCAGCAGTGGACGATACAATGAGCAGTTCTTC.

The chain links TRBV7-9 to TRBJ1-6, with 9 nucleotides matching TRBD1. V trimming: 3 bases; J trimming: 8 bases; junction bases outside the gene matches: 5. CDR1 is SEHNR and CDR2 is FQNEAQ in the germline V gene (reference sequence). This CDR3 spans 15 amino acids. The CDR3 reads CASSFGGQGDSPLHF. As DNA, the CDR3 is TGTGCCAGCAGCTTTGGGGGACAGGGCGATTCACCCCTCCACTTT.

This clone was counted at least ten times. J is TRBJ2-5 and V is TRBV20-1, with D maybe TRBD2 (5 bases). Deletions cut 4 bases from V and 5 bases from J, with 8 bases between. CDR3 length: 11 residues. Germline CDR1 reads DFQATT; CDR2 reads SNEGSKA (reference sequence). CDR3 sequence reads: CSAKTGETQYF. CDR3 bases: TGCAGTGCTAAGACGGGGGAGACCCAGTACTTC.

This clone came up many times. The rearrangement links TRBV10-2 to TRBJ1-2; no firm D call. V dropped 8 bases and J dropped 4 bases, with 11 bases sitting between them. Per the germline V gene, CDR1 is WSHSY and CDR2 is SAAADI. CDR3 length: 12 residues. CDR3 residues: CASLTDAYGYTF. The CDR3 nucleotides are TGCGCCAGCCTTACAGACGCCTATGGCTACACCTTC.

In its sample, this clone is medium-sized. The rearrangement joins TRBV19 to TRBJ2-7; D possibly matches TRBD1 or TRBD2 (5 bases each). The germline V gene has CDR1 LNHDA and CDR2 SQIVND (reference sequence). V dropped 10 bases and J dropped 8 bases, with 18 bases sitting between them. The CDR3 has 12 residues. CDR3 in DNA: TGTGCCACCAGGGACCGGAACTGGAAGCAGTACTTC. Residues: CATRDRNWKQYF.

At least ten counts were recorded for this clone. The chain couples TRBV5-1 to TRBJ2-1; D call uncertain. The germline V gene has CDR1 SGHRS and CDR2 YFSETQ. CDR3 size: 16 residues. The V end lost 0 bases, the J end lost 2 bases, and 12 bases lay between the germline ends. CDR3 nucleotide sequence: TGCGCCAGCAGCTTGGGGGGTTTTAATGCCTACAATGAGCAGTTCTTC. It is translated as CASSLGGFNAYNEQFF.